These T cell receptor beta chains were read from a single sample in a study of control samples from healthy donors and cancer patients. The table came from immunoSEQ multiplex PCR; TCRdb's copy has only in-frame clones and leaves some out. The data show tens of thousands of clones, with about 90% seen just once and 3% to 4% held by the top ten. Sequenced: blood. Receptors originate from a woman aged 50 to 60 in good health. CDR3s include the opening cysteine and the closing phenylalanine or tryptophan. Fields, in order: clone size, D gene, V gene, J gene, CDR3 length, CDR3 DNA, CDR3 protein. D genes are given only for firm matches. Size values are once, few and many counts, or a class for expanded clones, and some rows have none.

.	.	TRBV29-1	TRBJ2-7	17	TGCAGCGTGGCTAAGGCGAGGGGTCCCCGGCCCGTCTACGAGCAGTACTTC	CSVAKARGPRPVYEQYF
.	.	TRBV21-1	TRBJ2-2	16	TGTGCCAGCAGCAATCGATTCAACAGGGAGGCCGGGGAGCTGTTTTTT	CASSNRFNREAGELFF
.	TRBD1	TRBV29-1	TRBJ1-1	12	TGCAGCGTCGGACAGGGGAACACTGAAGCTTTCTTT	CSVGQGNTEAFF
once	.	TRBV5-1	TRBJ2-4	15	TGCGCCAGCAGCTCGGACGTTACGGCCGAAAACATTCAGTACTTC	CASSSDVTAENIQYF
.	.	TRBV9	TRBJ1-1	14	TGTGCCAGCAGTTCCCGACAGGAAGGCACTGAAGCTTTCTTT	CASSSRQEGTEAFF
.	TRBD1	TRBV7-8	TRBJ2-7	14	TGTGCCAGCAGCGTACAGGGGGCCTCCTACGAGCAGTACTTC	CASSVQGASYEQYF
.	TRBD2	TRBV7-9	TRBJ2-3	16	TGTGCCAGCAGCTTAAGTGGCGGGAGGGCATCAGATACGCAGTATTTT	CASSLSGGRASDTQYF
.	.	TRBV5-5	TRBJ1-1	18	TGTGCCAGCAGCACACTTTTCCCCCACAAAAGCTTGAACACTGAAGCTTTCTTT	CASSTLFPHKSLNTEAFF
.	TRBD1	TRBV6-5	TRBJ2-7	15	TGTGCCAGCACCCAGGGACAGGCAGCCACCTACGAGCAGTACTTC	CASTQGQAATYEQYF
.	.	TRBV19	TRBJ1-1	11	TGTGCCAGTACACACAACACTGAAGCTTTCTTT	CASTHNTEAFF
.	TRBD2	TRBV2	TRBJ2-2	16	TGTGCCAGCAGGGCCTCTAGCGGGAGGGCCCCCGGGGAGCTGTTTTTT	CASRASSGRAPGELFF
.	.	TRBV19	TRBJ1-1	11	TGTGCCAGTAGGGAGGGTTCTGAAGCTTTCTTT	CASREGSEAFF
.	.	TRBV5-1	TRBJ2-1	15	TGCGCCAGCAGAATCTGGAGTAAGGTGTACAATGAGCAGTTCTTC	CASRIWSKVYNEQFF
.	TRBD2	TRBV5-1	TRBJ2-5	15	TGCGCCAGCAGCCCTCAGGGACTAGCAGGGGAGACCCAGTACTTC	CASSPQGLAGETQYF
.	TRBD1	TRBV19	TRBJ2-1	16	TGTGCCAGTAATCGGGGACAGGGTTTAGGGTACAATGAGCAGTTCTTC	CASNRGQGLGYNEQFF
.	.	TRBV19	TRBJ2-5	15	TGTGCCAGTAGTTCCCAGGGGGGGTTCCAAGAGACCCAGTACTTC	CASSSQGGFQETQYF
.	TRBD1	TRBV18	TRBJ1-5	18	TGTGCCAGCTCACCACCGACACAGGGGGGGAATAGCAATCAGCCCCAGCATTTT	CASSPPTQGGNSNQPQHF
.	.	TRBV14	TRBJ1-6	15	TGTGCCAGCAGCCAGCAACCGGGACAAAATTCACCCCTCCACTTT	CASSQQPGQNSPLHF
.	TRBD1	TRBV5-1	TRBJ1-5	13	TGCGCCAGCAGTTGGGACAGGGATCAGCCCCAGCATTTT	CASSWDRDQPQHF
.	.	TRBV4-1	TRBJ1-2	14	TGCGCCAGCAGGAACCGGGACACGGTACGGGGCTACACCTTC	CASRNRDTVRGYTF
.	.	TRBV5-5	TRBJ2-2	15	TGTGCCAGCAGCTTGACAGGGCAGAACACCGGGGAGCTGTTTTTT	CASSLTGQNTGELFF
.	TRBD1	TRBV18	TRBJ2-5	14	TGTGCCAGCTCACCCTACACAGGGGAAAAGACCCAGTACTTC	CASSPYTGEKTQYF
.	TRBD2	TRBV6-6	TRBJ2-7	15	TGTGCCAGCAGGCGGGAGCGGGAGGGCCTCGGCGAGCAGTACTTC	CASRREREGLGEQYF
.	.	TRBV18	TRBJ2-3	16	TGTGCCAGCTCACCACCGTCAGGGCTCGGCACAGATACGCAGTATTTT	CASSPPSGLGTDTQYF
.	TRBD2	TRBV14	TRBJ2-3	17	TGTGCCAGCAGTCCCATTGTAAGCGGGATCCGAACAGATACGCAGTATTTT	CASSPIVSGIRTDTQYF
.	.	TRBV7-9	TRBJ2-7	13	TGTGCCAGCAGCCCCAGTATCAGGTACGAGCAGTACTTC	CASSPSIRYEQYF
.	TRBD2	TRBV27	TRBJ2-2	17	TGTGCCAGCAGTTTATTCCTAGCGGGAGGCCACACCGGGGAGCTGTTTTTT	CASSLFLAGGHTGELFF
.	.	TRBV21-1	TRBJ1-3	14	TGTGCCAGGAGGTGGGGGGTTAACGGAAACACCATATATTTT	CARRWGVNGNTIYF
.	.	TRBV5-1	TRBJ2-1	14	TGCGCCAGCAGCCTCCGAGTTCCCGACAATGAGCAGTTCTTC	CASSLRVPDNEQFF
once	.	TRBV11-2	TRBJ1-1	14	TGTGCCAGCAGCTCCTCCGGGTCGCGCACTGAAGCTTTCTTT	CASSSSGSRTEAFF
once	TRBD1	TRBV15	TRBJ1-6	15	TGTGCCACCAGCAGTGACAGGGGGCGGAATTCACCCCTCCACTTT	CATSSDRGRNSPLHF
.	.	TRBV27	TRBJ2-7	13	TGTGCCAGCAGTCCCCCCAGGGGGGCCGAGCAGTACTTC	CASSPPRGAEQYF
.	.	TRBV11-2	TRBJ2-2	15	TGTGCCAGCAGCCTACAGGGATTTGGGACCGGGGAGCTGTTTTTT	CASSLQGFGTGELFF
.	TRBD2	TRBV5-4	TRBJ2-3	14	TGTGCCACCTCCCCAACGGGAGGTACAGATACGCAGTATTTT	CATSPTGGTDTQYF
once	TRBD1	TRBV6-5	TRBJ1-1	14	TGTGCCAGCAACCGACAGGGGAGGTATACTGAAGCTTTCTTT	CASNRQGRYTEAFF
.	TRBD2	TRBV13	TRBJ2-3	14	TGTGCCAGCAGCTTGCGGGGGGCGGGAGATACGCAGTATTTT	CASSLRGAGDTQYF
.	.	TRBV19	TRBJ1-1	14	TGTGCCAGTAGTATAGATGCAGGGAGCACTGAAGCTTTCTTT	CASSIDAGSTEAFF
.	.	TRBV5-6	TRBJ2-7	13	TGTGCCAGCAGCCCAGGGTTTGGCTACGAGCAGTACTTC	CASSPGFGYEQYF
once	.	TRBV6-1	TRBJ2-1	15	TGTGCCAGCAGTGAATCCCTCGGGATTTACAATGAGCAGTTCTTC	CASSESLGIYNEQFF
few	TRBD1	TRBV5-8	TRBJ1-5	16	TGTGCCAGCAGTACTACAGGGGGCGGCCCCAATCAGCCCCAGCATTTT	CASSTTGGGPNQPQHF
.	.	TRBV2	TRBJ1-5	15	TGTGCCAGCAGTCGCGACAGGATTTCTAATCAGCCCCAGCATTTT	CASSRDRISNQPQHF
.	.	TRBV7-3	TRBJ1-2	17	TGTGCCAGCAGCCCAGGCAATCCCCTCCTCTACGGCTATGGCTACACCTTC	CASSPGNPLLYGYGYTF
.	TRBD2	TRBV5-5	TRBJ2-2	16	TGTGCCAGCAGCCCGGCTAGCGGGAGGCTCACCGGGGAGCTGTTTTTT	CASSPASGRLTGELFF
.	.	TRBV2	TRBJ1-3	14	TGTGCCAGCGGTGGAAATCCCTCTGGAAACACCATATATTTT	CASGGNPSGNTIYF
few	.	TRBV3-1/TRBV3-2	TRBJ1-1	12	TGTGCCAGCAGCCGGGTGAACACTGAAGCTTTCTTT	CASSRVNTEAFF
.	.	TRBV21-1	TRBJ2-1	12	TGTGCCAGCAGCCTGGATGACAATGAGCAGTTCTTC	CASSLDDNEQFF
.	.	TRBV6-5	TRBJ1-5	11	TGTGCCAGCGGAACGGGTCAGCCCCAGCATTTT	CASGTGQPQHF
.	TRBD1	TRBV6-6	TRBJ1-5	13	TGTGCCAGCTTTGACAGGGGCGACCAGCCCCAGCATTTT	CASFDRGDQPQHF
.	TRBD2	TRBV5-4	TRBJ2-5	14	TGTGCCAGCAGCTTGGTGGGGGGGGGAGAGACCCAGTACTTC	CASSLVGGGETQYF
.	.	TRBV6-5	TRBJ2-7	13	TGTGCCAGCAAGCGGGGAGGGGGCTACGAGCAGTACTTC	CASKRGGGYEQYF
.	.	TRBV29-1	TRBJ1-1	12	TGCAGCGTTGACTGGACCGCAGGGACTTCTTTCTTT	CSVDWTAGTSFF
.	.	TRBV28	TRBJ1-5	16	TGTGCCAGCACCAAGCCCCCAAGGGGGGGCAATCAGCCCCAGCATTTT	CASTKPPRGGNQPQHF
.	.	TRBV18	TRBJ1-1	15	TGTGCCAGCTCACCTCGGGACAAAATGAACACTGAAGCTTTCTTT	CASSPRDKMNTEAFF
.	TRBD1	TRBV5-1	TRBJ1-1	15	TGCGCCAGCAGCTTGGGGGACAGAGGTAACACTGAAGCTTTCTTT	CASSLGDRGNTEAFF
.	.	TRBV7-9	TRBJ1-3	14	TGTGCCAGCAGCTTCTCCACCTCTGGAAACACCATATATTTT	CASSFSTSGNTIYF
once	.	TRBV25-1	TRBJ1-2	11	TGTGCCAGCAGTGAATTGTCTGGCTACACCTTC	CASSELSGYTF
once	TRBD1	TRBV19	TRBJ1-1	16	TGTGCCAGTAGGTCATCCCGGGACAGGGGAAGCACTGAAGCTTTCTTT	CASRSSRDRGSTEAFF